The 6 T cell receptor beta chains below all came from one sample that was sequenced in a study of T cell responses to AZD1222 COVID-19 vaccine. The assay was immunoSEQ multiplex PCR, and TCRdb's table has in-frame clones only and misses some. Of about 76,000 clones listed, roughly 80% are singletons. This specimen was peripheral blood, taken 28 days after the second dose of the MenACWY control vaccine. The receptors here all came from an adult who received the MenACWY meningococcal vaccine as a control.

This clone occurred a few times. This rearrangement joins TRBV7-9 to TRBJ2-2; no firm D call. The CDR3 extends over 13 amino acids. Germline loops: CDR1 SEHNR, CDR2 FQNEAQ (reference sequence). The ends were cut back, 5 bases at V and 1 base at J, with 5 bases in the middle. CDR3 amino acids: CASSIKNTGELFF. The CDR3, as DNA: TGTGCCAGCAGCATCAAGAACACCGGGGAGCTGTTTTTT.

The chain links TRBV5-4 to TRBJ1-3; 7 bases fit TRBD1. Germline assignment: CDR1 SGHNT and CDR2 YYREEE (reference sequence). The CDR3 loop spans 15 amino acids. V gave up 1 base and J gave up 4 bases; unmatched junction bases: 5. This CDR3 reads CASSLKGQTGNTIYF. CDR3 nucleotide sequence: TGTGCCAGCAGCTTGAAGGGACAGACGGGAAACACCATATATTTT.

This clone was found a few times. This rearrangement joins TRBV5-1 to TRBJ2-3, with TRBD1 matching 11 bases. This CDR3 region has 16 residues. Germline CDR1 SGHRS, CDR2 YFSETQ. With 1 base clipped from V and 6 bases from J, the junction kept 7 bases outside the gene matches. CDR3 loop: CASSLRDRGYGDTQYF. As DNA, the CDR3 is TGCGCCAGCAGCTTGAGGGACAGGGGGTATGGGGATACGCAGTATTTT. Drawing the rest from reference TRBV5-1 and TRBJ2-3, the complete variable domain is KAGVTQTPRYLIKTRGQQVTLSCSPISGHRSVSWYQQTPGQGLQFLFEYFSETQRNKGNFPGRFSGRQFSNSRSEMNVSTLELGDSALYLCASSLRDRGYGDTQYFGPGTRLTVL.

This chain joins TRBV2 and TRBJ1-1, with no clear D. V dropped 4 bases and J dropped 4 bases, with 10 bases sitting between them. Germline V gene sequence: CDR1 SNHLY, CDR2 FYNNEI. The CDR3 runs 13 residues. CDR3 in DNA: TGTGCCAGCAGTGCGTGGTGGGGCACTGAAGCTTTCTTT. Amino acids: CASSAWWGTEAFF.

V and J are TRBV7-9 and TRBJ2-1; no firm D call. V lost 5 bases to trimming and J lost 6 bases, with 8 bases between them. CDR1 and CDR2 from the germline V gene are SEHNR and FQNEAQ (reference sequence). The CDR3 is 12 residues long. Here the CDR3 DNA reads TGTGCCAGCAGCCCTTCCCCCAATGAGCAGTTCTTC. It specifies CASSPSPNEQFF.

This clone has just one count. The gene calls are TRBV11-2 and TRBJ2-7; 7 nucleotides match TRBD1. The V gene end was trimmed by 4 bases and the J gene end by 7 bases; junction bases not matched to a gene: 10. This CDR3 is built from 14 residues. CDR1 is SGHAT and CDR2 is FQNNGV in the germline V gene. The CDR3 reads CASSSGTDLREQYF. Here the CDR3 DNA reads TGTGCCAGCAGCTCCGGGACAGACCTACGAGAGCAGTACTTC.